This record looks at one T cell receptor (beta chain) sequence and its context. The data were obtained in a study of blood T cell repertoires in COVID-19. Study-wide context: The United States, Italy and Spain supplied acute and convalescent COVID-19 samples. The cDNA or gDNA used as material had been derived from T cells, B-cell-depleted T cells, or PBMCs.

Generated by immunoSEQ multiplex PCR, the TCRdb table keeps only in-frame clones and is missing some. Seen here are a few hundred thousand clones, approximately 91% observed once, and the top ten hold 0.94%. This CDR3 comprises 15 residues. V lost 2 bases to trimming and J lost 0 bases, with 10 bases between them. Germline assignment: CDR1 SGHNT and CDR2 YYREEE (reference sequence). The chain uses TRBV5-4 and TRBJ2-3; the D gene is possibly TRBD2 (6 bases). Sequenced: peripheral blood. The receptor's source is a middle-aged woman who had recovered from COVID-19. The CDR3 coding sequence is TGTGCCAGCAGCTTCGGGACTGGTAGCACAGATACGCAGTATTTT. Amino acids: CASSFGTGSTDTQYF.